The 21 T cell receptor beta chains below all came from one sample that was sequenced in a study of cytomegalovirus exposure and HLA in healthy donors. Both 60 Vbeta primers and 13 Jbeta primers went into the PCR. Sequencing used immunoSEQ multiplex PCR; TCRdb keeps in-frame clones, though not all of them. The sample holds about 150,000 clones, around 82% seen once. Sequenced: PBMCs. Source of these receptors: a woman between 40 and 50 years old in good health and CMV-seropositive.

The chain couples TRBV27 to TRBJ2-7; 10 positions agree with TRBD1. Germline assignment: CDR1 MNHEY and CDR2 SMNVEV (reference sequence). V lost 4 bases to trimming and J lost 4 bases; unmatched junction nucleotides: 13. CDR3 size: 17 residues. Here the CDR3 reads CASSSSSGDRGAYEQYF. In nucleotides, the CDR3 is TGTGCCAGCAGTTCCTCCTCGGGGGACAGGGGCGCGTACGAGCAGTACTTC.

This rearrangement joins TRBV7-8 to TRBJ1-4; the D is unclear. With 5 bases removed from V and 5 bases from J, the gap between germline ends came to 15 bases. The CDR3 has 15 amino acids. Germline V gives CDR1 SGHVS, CDR2 FQNEAQ. CDR3 in amino acids: CASSPREHENEKLFF. CDR3 DNA: TGTGCCAGCAGCCCACGGGAACACGAAAATGAAAAACTGTTTTTT.

V gene TRBV6-1 combines with J gene TRBJ2-7; no firm D call. Germline V gives CDR1 MNHNS, CDR2 SASEGT. This CDR3 spans 13 amino acids. The V gene lost 2 bases and the J gene lost 0 bases, with 5 bases spanning the gap. The CDR3 sequence: CASSEPFSYEQYF. The CDR3 nucleotides read TGTGCCAGCAGTGAACCTTTCTCCTACGAGCAGTACTTC.

The CDR3 DNA sequence: TGCAGTGCCGGAAGCGGGAGACACTATTTT. Protein: CSAGSGRHYF. This rearrangement joins TRBV20-1 to TRBJ2-3, with 8 bases lining up with TRBD2. The V gene's germline CDR1 is DFQATT and CDR2 SNEGSKA (reference sequence). This CDR3 spans 10 amino acids. The J segment lost 15 bases and the V segment lost 6 bases, leaving 8 bases of the junction unmatched.

CDR3 sequence reads: CASSLGLAAGGELFF. In DNA, the CDR3 is TGCGCCAGCAGCTTGGGACTAGCGGCGGGCGGGGAGCTGTTTTTT. V and J are TRBV5-1 and TRBJ2-2, with 9 bases identical to TRBD2. V lost 0 bases to trimming and J lost 7 bases; unmatched junction nucleotides: 4. Per the germline V gene, CDR1 is SGHRS and CDR2 is YFSETQ. CDR3 length: 15 residues.

The chain combines TRBV19 with TRBJ2-7, with 7 nucleotides matching TRBD1. CDR3 length equals 14 residues. Unmatched junction bases numbered 4, after V lost 2 bases and J lost 3 bases. Per germline, CDR1 LNHDA and CDR2 SQIVND (reference sequence). The CDR3 loop reads CASSIQAGGYEQYF. For the CDR3, the DNA is TGTGCCAGTAGTATACAGGCAGGGGGCTACGAGCAGTACTTC.

V usage is TRBV11-3 and J usage is TRBJ2-1; 9 positions match TRBD2. The germline gives CDR1 SGHNT, CDR2 YENEEA. The CDR3 spans 15 residues. Trimming cost V 4 bases and J 8 bases; bases outside gene matches: 9. CDR3 in DNA: TGTGCCAGCAGCTCCTCCGGGACTAGCTTCGATGAGCAGTTCTTC. This gives the protein CASSSSGTSFDEQFF.

This chain links TRBV10-1 with TRBJ1-6, with a possible D match to TRBD1 (6 bases). V was pared by 9 bases and J by 9 bases, with 18 bases between. Germline CDR1 WNHNN, CDR2 SYGVQD (reference sequence). This CDR3 has 14 residues. CDR3 region: CARPNGQKTSPLHF. DNA of the CDR3: TGCGCCAGGCCCAATGGACAGAAGACTTCACCCCTCCACTTT.

The gene calls are TRBV5-5 and TRBJ2-7; 11 bases are a match to TRBD2. The CDR3 extends over 16 amino acids. Per the germline V gene, CDR1 is SGHKS and CDR2 is YYEKEE (reference sequence). The J segment lost 3 bases and the V segment lost 4 bases, leaving 9 bases of the junction unmatched. In DNA, the CDR3 is TGTGCCAGCAGCCTGACCGGGACTAGCGGAAACTACGAGCAGTACTTC. This codes for CASSLTGTSGNYEQYF.

The chain recombines TRBV21-1 with TRBJ2-2; the listed D gene, TRBD2, was not tested against the DNA. TRBV21-1 has pseudogene status. The CDR3 runs 15 residues. The CDR3 is CASSKDAGETGELFF. Written as DNA, the CDR3 is TGTGCCAGCAGCAAAGATGCTGGAGAGACTGGGGAGCTGTTTTTT.

Only one count was recorded for this clone. This chain joins TRBV6-6 and TRBJ2-2; D possibly corresponds to TRBD1 (5 bases). This CDR3 region has 12 residues. Germline assignment: CDR1 MNHNY and CDR2 SVGAGI (reference sequence). Trimming stripped 6 bases from V and 7 bases from J, with 9 bases between. The CDR3 here is CASRQGDGELFF. The DNA of the CDR3 is TGTGCCAGCAGGCAGGGTGACGGGGAGCTGTTTTTT.

The V call is TRBV6-1, the J call TRBJ2-4; TRBD1 agrees at 8 bases. CDR1 is MNHNS and CDR2 is SASEGT in the germline V gene. V lost 2 bases to trimming and J lost 5 bases; unmatched junction nucleotides: 8. This CDR3 has 16 residues. CDR3 sequence: CASSESPTGVQNIQYF. CDR3 in DNA: TGTGCCAGCAGTGAATCCCCGACAGGGGTACAAAACATTCAGTACTTC.

This chain connects TRBV6-1 to TRBJ2-3; weak D call: TRBD2 (6 bases). The CDR3 extends over 14 amino acids. The germline CDR1 and CDR2 sequences are MNHNS and SASEGT. The V gene lost 6 bases and the J gene lost 4 bases, with 14 bases spanning the gap. The CDR3 sequence is CASRRLGPADTQYF. The CDR3 bases are TGTGCCAGCAGACGACTAGGGCCGGCAGATACGCAGTATTTT.

This chain connects TRBV7-2 to TRBJ2-5; TRBD2 agrees at 8 bases. Per germline, CDR1 SGHTA and CDR2 FQGNSA. This CDR3 region has 14 residues. With 3 bases clipped from V and 3 bases from J, the junction kept 3 bases outside the gene matches. The CDR3, as DNA: TGTGCCAGCAGCTTGACTAGCGTTAAAGAGACCCAGTACTTC. Encoded protein: CASSLTSVKETQYF. Drawing the rest from reference TRBV7-2 and TRBJ2-5, the complete variable domain is GAGVSQSPSNKVTEKGKDVELRCDPISGHTALYWYRQSLGQGLEFLIYFQGNSAPDKSGLPSDRFSAERTGGSVSTLTIQRTQQEDSAVYLCASSLTSVKETQYFGPGTRLLVL.

The chain carries TRBV5-1 and TRBJ2-3, with a possible D match to TRBD2 (7 bases). The CDR3 is made up of 19 amino acids. The V gene's germline CDR1 is SGHRS and CDR2 YFSETQ. Trimming removed 1 base from V and 3 bases from J, with 24 bases in between. This chain's CDR3 is CASSLTWFGGRGGTDTQYF. In nucleotides, the CDR3 is TGCGCCAGCAGCTTGACTTGGTTCGGGGGGCGAGGTGGTACAGATACGCAGTATTTT.

The V gene is TRBV5-5, the J gene TRBJ2-7; D is possibly TRBD1 (6 bases). The CDR3 is 15 residues long. V lost 1 base, J lost 0 bases, and 11 bases lay in between. Germline V lookup: CDR1 SGHKS, CDR2 YYEKEE (reference sequence). This chain's CDR3 is CASSLSGGISYEQYF. DNA of the CDR3: TGTGCCAGCAGCTTGAGTGGGGGCATCTCCTACGAGCAGTACTTC.

This chain uses TRBV5-1 with TRBJ2-5; D may be TRBD1 (5 bases). CDR1 SGHRS and CDR2 YFSETQ come from the germline V gene. Trimming took 1 base from V and 5 from J, leaving 12 bases between them. The length of the CDR3 is 14 residues. Here the CDR3 DNA reads TGCGCCAGCAGCTTGAGGGGTGTAGGTGAGACCCAGTACTTC. This translates into CASSLRGVGETQYF.

The chain combines TRBV11-3 with TRBJ1-1, with TRBD1 identical over 8 bases. This CDR3 contains 15 residues. V dropped 5 bases and J dropped 0; count of bases not matched to a gene: 5. Germline V lookup: CDR1 SGHNT, CDR2 YENEEA. CDR3 sequence: CASSHGQGMNTEAFF. The CDR3 DNA follows: TGTGCCAGCAGCCACGGACAGGGAATGAACACTGAAGCTTTCTTT.

This clone was seen a handful of times. The genes are TRBV5-1 and TRBJ2-6; TRBD1 matches at 9 bases. V lost 7 bases to trimming and J lost 0 bases; unmatched junction nucleotides: 5. Germline V gene sequence: CDR1 SGHRS, CDR2 YFSETQ. This CDR3 spans 16 amino acids. CDR3 sequence (DNA): TGCGCCAGCCAGACAGGGGGAAACTCTGGGGCCAACGTCCTGACTTTC. Translated, it gives CASQTGGNSGANVLTF. Together with reference TRBV5-1 and TRBJ2-6, the CDR3 gives the full variable domain: KAGVTQTPRYLIKTRGQQVTLSCSPISGHRSVSWYQQTPGQGLQFLFEYFSETQRNKGNFPGRFSGRQFSNSRSEMNVSTLELGDSALYLCASQTGGNSGANVLTFGAGSRLTVL.

This rearrangement joins TRBV28 to TRBJ2-7; 8 bases are shared with TRBD1. Germline CDR1 and CDR2: MDHEN and SYDVKM. The J segment lost 2 bases and the V segment lost 7 bases, leaving 7 bases of the junction unmatched. The CDR3 loop spans 14 amino acids. The CDR3 region is CASTLRTGTYEQYF. Here the CDR3 DNA reads TGTGCCAGCACCCTACGGACAGGGACCTACGAGCAGTACTTC.

The rearrangement links TRBV6-5 to TRBJ1-1, with D unresolved. This CDR3 spans 13 amino acids. Germline V gives CDR1 MNHEY, CDR2 SVGAGI. The ends were cut back, 3 bases at V and 5 bases at J, with 10 bases in the middle. The CDR3 DNA follows: TGTGCCAGCAGTTATGGAGGGAAGACTGAAGCTTTCTTT. Translated, it gives CASSYGGKTEAFF.